The 29 T cell receptor beta chains below come from one sample, sequenced in a study of shared clonotypes between healthy human individuals. Sequencing used immunoSEQ multiplex PCR; TCRdb keeps in-frame clones, though not all of them. Of just over 2,000,000 clones in the sample, 90% to 95% were seen once. The sample comprised naive CD4+ T cells sorted from blood. Indicated subset: CD45RA+ positively selected. The source of these receptors is a man younger than 30 in good health.

This clone was counted only a few times. The chain combines TRBV5-1 with TRBJ2-4, with 9 bases aligning to TRBD1. The length of the CDR3 is 16 residues. Trimming at V came to 4 bases and at J to 5 bases, leaving 10 bases not matched to a gene. Per germline, CDR1 SGHRS and CDR2 YFSETQ. Written as DNA, the CDR3 is TGCGCCAGCAGCCTAAGCTCGGGACAGGGTGAAAACATTCAGTACTTC. This codes for CASSLSSGQGENIQYF.

The V gene is TRBV11-3, the J gene TRBJ1-2; tentatively, D is TRBD1 (5 bases). The germline gives CDR1 SGHNT, CDR2 YENEEA. V was clipped by 5 bases and J by 7 bases, with 11 bases between them. There are 12 residues in the CDR3. The DNA for the CDR3 is TGTGCCAGCAGCACCCCAGGGTTTGGCTACACCTTC. Translating gives CASSTPGFGYTF.

This chain connects TRBV5-1 to TRBJ1-1, with a possible D match to TRBD1 (5 bases). Germline loops: CDR1 SGHRS, CDR2 YFSETQ. V was cut by 1 base and J by 9 bases, with 7 bases left in between. The CDR3 loop spans 11 amino acids. CDR3 loop: CASSLSGKAFF. In DNA, the CDR3 is TGCGCCAGCAGCTTGTCAGGGAAAGCTTTCTTT.

This chain uses TRBV7-2 with TRBJ1-2, with D possibly matching TRBD1 (5 bases). Germline assignment: CDR1 SGHTA and CDR2 FQGNSA. The CDR3 is 13 residues long. Trimming pared 8 bases from V and 5 bases from J, leaving 15 bases between. CDR3 sequence: CASGGSGGYGYTF. The DNA for the CDR3 is TGTGCCAGCGGGGGAAGCGGCGGTTATGGCTACACCTTC. Supplemented by reference TRBV7-2 and TRBJ1-2, the full variable domain reads GAGVSQSPSNKVTEKGKDVELRCDPISGHTALYWYRQSLGQGLEFLIYFQGNSAPDKSGLPSDRFSAERTGGSVSTLTIQRTQQEDSAVYLCASGGSGGYGYTFGSGTRLTVV.

The chain joins TRBV7-2 to TRBJ2-4, with a weak D call TRBD1 (6 bases). The CDR3 loop spans 14 amino acids. V lost 1 base to trimming and J lost 7 bases, with 11 bases between them. Germline V gene data show CDR1 as SGHTA and CDR2 as FQGNSA. The CDR3 bases are TGTGCCAGCAGCTTAGGGCAGGGGTTGAACATTCAGTACTTC. It specifies CASSLGQGLNIQYF.

Note on this clone: Other DNA sequences in this specimen translate into the identical CDR3. V is TRBV7-8 and J is TRBJ2-7, with TRBD1 matching over 9 bases. The V segment lost 1 base and the J segment 4 bases; nucleotides outside the gene matches: 5. Per the germline V gene, CDR1 is SGHVS and CDR2 is FQNEAQ. This CDR3 comprises 15 residues. CDR3 protein: CASSLGGQGAYEQYF. CDR3 DNA: TGTGCCAGCAGCTTAGGGGGACAGGGAGCGTACGAGCAGTACTTC.

This chain connects TRBV30 to TRBJ2-7; 9 bases line up with TRBD1. CDR1 is GTSNPN and CDR2 is SVGIG in the germline V gene (reference sequence). V lost 1 base and J lost 5; bases outside the gene matches: 0. There are 12 residues in the CDR3. The CDR3: CAWSGTGDEQYF. The CDR3 region has the DNA TGTGCCTGGAGTGGGACAGGGGACGAGCAGTACTTC.

The DNA of the CDR3 is TGCGCCAGCAGCCCGGGTGTGTCTGTCGATGCCAATCAGCCCCAGCATTTT. The encoded protein is CASSPGVSVDANQPQHF. The chain uses TRBV5-1 and TRBJ1-5, with D unclear. Per the germline V gene, CDR1 is SGHRS and CDR2 is YFSETQ. CDR3 length equals 17 residues. V was cut by 4 bases and J by 3 bases, with 20 bases left in between.

The chain links TRBV5-1 to TRBJ2-2; 10 nucleotides agree with TRBD2. The CDR3 spans 16 residues. V shed 1 base, J shed 6 bases, and the junction held 6 bases outside the gene matches. The V gene's germline CDR1 is SGHRS and CDR2 YFSETQ. CDR3 bases: TGCGCCAGCAGCTTGTATACAGCGGGAGGGCCCGGGGAGCTGTTTTTT. This encodes CASSLYTAGGPGELFF.

V is TRBV6-5 and J is TRBJ1-2, with unresolved D. Germline assignment: CDR1 MNHEY and CDR2 SVGAGI. V lost 0 bases to trimming and J lost 1 base, with 6 bases between them. This CDR3 has 14 residues. CDR3 in amino acids: CASSYSALNYGYTF. The CDR3 nucleotides read TGTGCCAGCAGTTACTCGGCGCTTAACTATGGCTACACCTTC.

This chain joins TRBV5-1 and TRBJ2-2; no clear D gene. Germline-derived CDR1 and CDR2 are SGHRS and YFSETQ. V lost 0 bases and J 4 bases, leaving 13 bases between the germline ends. The CDR3 spans 16 residues. The DNA of the CDR3 is TGCGCCAGCAGCTTGGCCAAGTTAGGGTTCACCGGGGAGCTGTTTTTT. Encoded protein: CASSLAKLGFTGELFF.

The J gene is TRBJ1-2, the V gene TRBV9, with TRBD1 as a possible D gene (5 bases). The CDR3 is 13 residues long. V lost 4 bases to trimming and J lost 5 bases, with 12 bases between them. Germline CDR1 SGDLS, CDR2 YYNGEE. The CDR3 DNA reads TGTGCCAGCAGCCCCCGGGACTATTATGGCTACACCTTC. Encoded protein: CASSPRDYYGYTF. The whole variable domain, remainder taken from reference TRBV9 and TRBJ1-2, is DSGVTQTPKHLITATGQRVTLRCSPRSGDLSVYWYQQSLDQGLQFLIQYYNGEERAKGNILERFSAQQFPDLHSELNLSSLELGDSALYFCASSPRDYYGYTFGSGTRLTVV.

J is TRBJ2-2 and V is TRBV5-1; no firm D call. CDR3 length: 15 residues. Germline-derived CDR1 and CDR2 are SGHRS and YFSETQ. With 2 bases removed from V and 5 bases from J, the gap between germline ends came to 13 bases. CDR3 protein: CASSFRTDATGELFF. In DNA, the CDR3 is TGCGCCAGCAGCTTCCGGACGGACGCTACCGGGGAGCTGTTTTTT.

The chain is built from TRBV6-5 and TRBJ2-7; D uncertain. This CDR3 comprises 13 residues. Trimming took off 6 bases at V and 2 bases at J, with 11 bases between the two ends. CDR1 and CDR2 (germline): MNHEY, SVGAGI. As DNA, the CDR3 is TGTGCCAGCAGCCGGCGTACCACCTACGAGCAGTACTTC. This codes for CASSRRTTYEQYF.

The chain is built from TRBV6-5 and TRBJ1-2; D remains unclear. Trimming shortened V by 2 bases and J by 4 bases, and 8 bases separated the two germline ends. The CDR3 runs 13 residues. Germline V CDR1 and CDR2: MNHEY, SVGAGI. The CDR3: CASSYPDGYGYTF. Written as DNA, the CDR3 is TGTGCCAGCAGTTACCCCGACGGCTATGGCTACACCTTC.

This clone showed up just a few times. The J gene is TRBJ1-5, the V gene TRBV6-5; weak D call: TRBD1 (5 bases). V was shortened by 0 bases and J by 2 bases, with 8 bases between the two germline ends. This CDR3 is built from 15 residues. Germline V gene lookup returns CDR1 MNHEY and CDR2 SVGAGI. The CDR3, as DNA: TGTGCCAGCAGTTACTCGGCCAGGGGCAATCAGCCCCAGCATTTT. Protein: CASSYSARGNQPQHF.

The chain has TRBV2 and TRBJ2-7; 10 bases fit TRBD2. Germline assignment: CDR1 SNHLY and CDR2 FYNNEI. Trimming took 5 bases from V and 5 from J; bases not matched to a gene: 3. CDR3 size: 13 residues. The chain's CDR3 is CASSTSGKNEQYF. CDR3 in DNA: TGTGCCAGCAGTACTAGCGGGAAAAACGAGCAGTACTTC.

The chain couples TRBV5-4 to TRBJ2-5; 10 bases line up with TRBD2. Germline assignment: CDR1 SGHNT and CDR2 YYREEE (reference sequence). This CDR3 region has 16 residues. J lost 4 bases, V lost 3 bases, and 9 bases had no gene match. This CDR3 is CASSSPSGRVGETQYF. The CDR3 coding sequence is TGTGCCAGCAGCTCGCCCAGCGGGAGGGTGGGAGAGACCCAGTACTTC.

The chain couples TRBV5-1 to TRBJ1-4; weak D call: TRBD1 (6 bases). Germline V CDR1 and CDR2: SGHRS, YFSETQ. The CDR3 length is 15 residues. The V gene lost 3 bases and the J gene lost 8 bases, with 17 bases spanning the gap. The CDR3 is CASSSNRESGEKLFF. The DNA of the CDR3 is TGCGCCAGCAGCTCAAACAGGGAATCGGGAGAAAAACTGTTTTTT.

This clone was found once. The chain combines TRBV28 with TRBJ2-1; D may be TRBD2 (5 bases). This CDR3 has 15 amino acids. The V gene lost 0 bases and the J gene lost 4 bases, with 10 bases spanning the gap. CDR1 is MDHEN and CDR2 is SYDVKM in the germline V gene. The CDR3 bases are TGTGCCAGCAGTTTATGGGCTAGCCCTTACAATGAGCAGTTCTTC. Translated, it gives CASSLWASPYNEQFF.

This clone was recorded once. V and J are TRBV6-4 and TRBJ2-2, with D unclear. The germline V gene has CDR1 MRHNA and CDR2 SNTAGT. V shed 6 bases and J shed 2 bases, with 10 bases lying between them. This CDR3 contains 14 residues. CDR3 protein: CASRPELNTGELFF. The DNA of the CDR3 is TGTGCCAGCAGGCCGGAACTTAACACCGGGGAGCTGTTTTTT.

CDR3 residues: CASSNGQGANTGELFF. In nucleotides, the CDR3 is TGTGCCAGCAGTAACGGACAGGGGGCAAACACCGGGGAGCTGTTTTTT. The chain has TRBV6-6 and TRBJ2-2; TRBD1 agrees at 11 bases. The CDR3 is 16 residues long. The J segment lost 2 bases and the V segment lost 5 bases, leaving 4 bases of the junction unmatched. Germline assignment: CDR1 MNHNY and CDR2 SVGAGI (reference sequence).

This clone was counted a single time. The V call is TRBV6-5, the J call TRBJ2-5, with unresolved D. This CDR3 comprises 13 residues. The ends were cut back, 0 bases at V and 5 bases at J, with 7 bases in the middle. CDR1 is MNHEY, CDR2 SVGAGI, per germline. As DNA, the CDR3 is TGTGCCAGCAGTTACTCGTACCGGGAGACCCAGTACTTC. The encoded protein is CASSYSYRETQYF.

Notes on this clone: Other DNA variants within this sample encode the same CDR3. The CDR3 spells CAWSVNSSPLHF. The CDR3 DNA sequence: TGTGCCTGGAGTGTGAACAGCTCACCCCTCCACTTT. This sequence joins TRBV30 and TRBJ1-6; D is unresolved. Germline CDR1 and CDR2: GTSNPN and SVGIG (reference sequence). The V gene lost 0 bases and the J gene lost 10 bases, with 7 bases spanning the gap. This CDR3 is 12 amino acids long.

This chain links TRBV5-1 with TRBJ2-2; D perhaps matches TRBD1 (6 bases). Germline V lookup: CDR1 SGHRS, CDR2 YFSETQ. The CDR3 extends over 16 amino acids. V gave up 3 bases and J gave up 3 bases, with 15 bases separating them. Written as DNA, the CDR3 is TGCGCCAGCAGCTGGGGGCCGGGGTTGGACACCGGGGAGCTGTTTTTT. It codes for CASSWGPGLDTGELFF.

This clone was detected once. The rearrangement joins TRBV5-1 to TRBJ2-7, with 7 positions matching TRBD1. V was clipped by 0 bases and J by 6 bases; unmatched bases: 15. CDR1 is SGHRS and CDR2 is YFSETQ in the germline V gene. The CDR3 spans 17 residues. CDR3 nucleotide sequence: TGCGCCAGCAGCTTGGGAACAGGGGAAGGATCTAGGGGCGAGCAGTACTTC. Its protein is CASSLGTGEGSRGEQYF.

The chain joins TRBV11-3 to TRBJ2-3; 16 bases map to TRBD2. The CDR3 spans 18 residues. Germline V lookup: CDR1 SGHNT, CDR2 YENEEA. V was pared by 6 bases and J by 2 bases, with 8 bases of the junction left unmatched. The CDR3 is CASSSGTSGGAFTDTQYF. CDR3 nucleotides: TGTGCCAGCAGTTCCGGGACTAGCGGGGGGGCGTTCACAGATACGCAGTATTTT.

V gene TRBV30 combines with J gene TRBJ2-1; TRBD1 aligns across 9 bases. CDR3 length: 14 amino acids. CDR1 and CDR2 from the germline V gene are GTSNPN and SVGIG (reference sequence). V lost 4 bases, J lost 1 base, and 2 bases stayed unmatched. The chain's CDR3 is CAWTGQGSYNEQFF. The CDR3, as DNA: TGTGCCTGGACCGGACAGGGGTCCTACAATGAGCAGTTCTTC.

This chain connects TRBV5-1 to TRBJ1-4; D remains ambiguous. Germline V gives CDR1 SGHRS, CDR2 YFSETQ. Deletions cut 1 base from V and 8 bases from J, with 12 bases between. This CDR3 contains 14 residues. As DNA, the CDR3 is TGCGCCAGCAGCTTGAGCGGGGATTCGGAAAAACTGTTTTTT. Translating it yields CASSLSGDSEKLFF.